This is a list of T cell receptor beta chains from one sample in a study of regulatory dendritic cells for organ transplantation. Here immunoSEQ multiplex PCR was the method, and the copy in TCRdb shows in-frame clones only, minus some. The sample contains more than 10,000 clones, roughly 86% of which appear only once. Their antigen targets remain unknown. The specimen sequenced was naive CD8+ T cells from blood cultured with dendritic cells. The origin of the receptors is a human donor in good health. The CDR3 runs from the conserved cysteine through the conserved F or W. Fields, in order: clone size, V gene, J gene, D gene, CDR3 protein, CDR3 DNA. A D gene is named only where the DNA matches it firmly. Only some rows state a clone size, as once, few, many or a class for expanded clones.

abundance: .; v_gene: TRBV7-3; j_gene: TRBJ2-1; d_gene: TRBD2; CDR3aa: CASSPISGGSPPHNEQFF; CDR3nt: TGTGCCAGCAGTCCAATCTCGGGCGGGAGCCCTCCGCACAATGAGCAGTTCTTC
abundance: few; v_gene: TRBV4-1; j_gene: TRBJ1-1; d_gene: TRBD1; CDR3aa: CASSQDQTGENTEAFF; CDR3nt: TGCGCCAGCAGCCAAGATCAGACAGGGGAGAACACTGAAGCTTTCTTT
abundance: .; v_gene: TRBV10-3; j_gene: TRBJ2-2; d_gene: TRBD2; CDR3aa: CAISGSSGPHANTGELFF; CDR3nt: TGTGCCATCAGTGGTTCTAGCGGCCCGCACGCGAACACCGGGGAGCTGTTTTTT
abundance: .; v_gene: TRBV5-6; j_gene: TRBJ2-3; d_gene: .; CDR3aa: CASSLGGFRATQYF; CDR3nt: TGTGCCAGCAGCTTGGGGGGCTTCCGGGCTACGCAGTATTTT
abundance: .; v_gene: TRBV2; j_gene: TRBJ2-4; d_gene: .; CDR3aa: CATLAKNIQYF; CDR3nt: TGTGCCACCTTAGCCAAAAACATTCAGTACTTC
abundance: .; v_gene: TRBV4-2; j_gene: TRBJ2-2; d_gene: .; CDR3aa: CASSPTPGELFF; CDR3nt: TGTGCCAGCAGCCCGACCCCCGGGGAGCTGTTTTTT
abundance: .; v_gene: TRBV28; j_gene: TRBJ2-3; d_gene: TRBD2; CDR3aa: CASSPGEREGQSTDTQYF; CDR3nt: TGTGCCAGCAGTCCAGGCGAGCGGGAGGGCCAAAGCACAGATACGCAGTATTTT
abundance: few; v_gene: TRBV11-3; j_gene: TRBJ2-2; d_gene: .; CDR3aa: CASSPSRGAGELFF; CDR3nt: TGTGCCAGCAGCCCTAGCAGAGGGGCCGGGGAGCTGTTTTTT
abundance: .; v_gene: TRBV27; j_gene: TRBJ2-3; d_gene: TRBD1; CDR3aa: CASVHRGSDTQYF; CDR3nt: TGTGCCAGCGTCCACAGGGGGTCCGATACGCAGTATTTT
abundance: .; v_gene: TRBV19; j_gene: TRBJ2-1; d_gene: TRBD1; CDR3aa: CASTGQGFYNEQFF; CDR3nt: TGTGCCAGCACCGGACAGGGCTTCTACAATGAGCAGTTCTTC
abundance: .; v_gene: TRBV4-3; j_gene: TRBJ2-1; d_gene: TRBD2; CDR3aa: CASGLAVYNEQFF; CDR3nt: TGCGCCAGCGGACTAGCGGTCTACAATGAGCAGTTCTTC
abundance: .; v_gene: TRBV9; j_gene: TRBJ2-1; d_gene: .; CDR3aa: CASSTPMENEQFF; CDR3nt: TGTGCCAGCAGCACCCCGATGGAGAATGAGCAGTTCTTC
abundance: .; v_gene: TRBV30; j_gene: TRBJ1-1; d_gene: .; CDR3aa: CAWSVVNTEAFF; CDR3nt: TGTGCCTGGAGTGTGGTGAACACTGAAGCTTTCTTT
abundance: .; v_gene: TRBV5-6; j_gene: TRBJ1-1; d_gene: .; CDR3aa: CASSFQYFSENTEAFF; CDR3nt: TGTGCCAGCAGCTTCCAATACTTCTCTGAGAACACTGAAGCTTTCTTT
abundance: .; v_gene: TRBV28; j_gene: TRBJ1-2; d_gene: .; CDR3aa: CASSLRGGNGYTF; CDR3nt: TGTGCCAGCAGTTTAAGGGGGGGCAATGGCTACACCTTC
abundance: .; v_gene: TRBV23-1; j_gene: TRBJ2-2; d_gene: .; CDR3aa: CASSLRGAGELFF; CDR3nt: TGCGCCAGCAGTCTGAGGGGGGCCGGGGAGCTGTTTTTT
abundance: .; v_gene: TRBV28; j_gene: TRBJ1-1; d_gene: .; CDR3aa: CASSFPTNTEAFF; CDR3nt: TGTGCCAGCAGTTTTCCGACTAACACTGAAGCTTTCTTT
abundance: .; v_gene: TRBV4-2; j_gene: TRBJ2-1; d_gene: .; CDR3aa: CASSQDVYEQFF; CDR3nt: TGTGCCAGCAGCCAAGACGTATATGAGCAGTTCTTC
abundance: .; v_gene: TRBV27; j_gene: TRBJ2-3; d_gene: TRBD2; CDR3aa: CASSLLSGGAIDTQYF; CDR3nt: TGTGCCAGCAGTTTACTGAGCGGGGGGGCGATAGATACGCAGTATTTT
abundance: once; v_gene: TRBV7-6; j_gene: TRBJ1-3; d_gene: .; CDR3aa: CASSLLNRATGNTIYF; CDR3nt: TGTGCCAGCAGCTTATTGAACAGGGCAACGGGAAACACCATATATTTT
abundance: once; v_gene: TRBV2; j_gene: TRBJ1-4; d_gene: TRBD1; CDR3aa: CASRLTGGVNEKLFF; CDR3nt: TGTGCCAGCAGACTTACAGGGGGCGTTAATGAAAAACTGTTTTTT
abundance: .; v_gene: TRBV6-5; j_gene: TRBJ1-2; d_gene: TRBD1; CDR3aa: CASSVGQGFYGYTF; CDR3nt: TGTGCCAGCAGCGTGGGACAGGGGTTCTATGGCTACACCTTC
abundance: .; v_gene: TRBV4-1; j_gene: TRBJ1-2; d_gene: .; CDR3aa: CASSQVATPNYGYTF; CDR3nt: TGCGCCAGCAGCCAAGTGGCAACACCCAATTATGGCTACACCTTC
abundance: .; v_gene: TRBV7-9; j_gene: TRBJ2-7; d_gene: .; CDR3aa: CASSLGGVTYEQYF; CDR3nt: TGTGCCAGCAGCTTAGGAGGGGTCACCTACGAGCAGTACTTC
abundance: .; v_gene: TRBV7-9; j_gene: TRBJ2-3; d_gene: TRBD2; CDR3aa: CASSLFRTSGLSDTQYF; CDR3nt: TGTGCCAGCAGCTTGTTTAGAACTAGCGGGTTGTCAGATACGCAGTATTTT
abundance: .; v_gene: TRBV10-3; j_gene: TRBJ2-7; d_gene: .; CDR3aa: CAISESLRGIEQYF; CDR3nt: TGTGCCATCAGTGAGTCGTTAAGGGGGATCGAGCAGTACTTC
abundance: .; v_gene: TRBV28; j_gene: TRBJ2-3; d_gene: .; CDR3aa: CASSFLRGSSSTDTQYF; CDR3nt: TGTGCCAGCAGTTTTTTAAGAGGTAGTTCTAGCACAGATACGCAGTATTTT
abundance: .; v_gene: TRBV5-5; j_gene: TRBJ2-1; d_gene: TRBD1; CDR3aa: CASSPGQGGVWDEQFF; CDR3nt: TGTGCCAGCAGCCCAGGACAGGGTGGGGTATGGGATGAGCAGTTCTTC
abundance: .; v_gene: TRBV27; j_gene: TRBJ2-7; d_gene: .; CDR3aa: CATALNELYEQYF; CDR3nt: TGTGCCACCGCCCTAAATGAACTCTACGAGCAGTACTTC
abundance: .; v_gene: TRBV28; j_gene: TRBJ2-3; d_gene: .; CDR3aa: CAIPLWGGTDTQYF; CDR3nt: TGTGCCATCCCCCTTTGGGGCGGCACAGATACGCAGTATTTT
abundance: .; v_gene: TRBV27; j_gene: TRBJ1-5; d_gene: .; CDR3aa: CASSPDSNQPQHF; CDR3nt: TGTGCCAGCAGCCCCGATAGCAATCAGCCCCAGCATTTT